The clone carrying this T cell receptor beta chain occurred a few times. The antigen is unknown. CDR1 MNHEY and CDR2 SVGEGT come from the germline V gene. With 5 bases removed from V and 0 bases from J, the gap between germline ends came to 12 bases. CDR3 length equals 15 residues. The data stem from a study of T cells after yellow fever vaccination. Study as a whole: SMART-Seq v4 Ultra Low Input served to prepare low-cell-number fractions.

The study, taken as a whole, reports: Of the clonotypes, a small share occurred in both CD4 and CD8 compartments.

TCRdb re-derived calls from the 5' RACE reads in MiXCR, one entry per CDR3 protein. The profile covers about 68,000 distinct CDR3 sequences, with approximately 7% appearing a single time and 30% to 45% taken by the ten largest. The sample was CD8+ T cells sorted from PBMCs, taken roughly 45 days after the first yellow fever vaccination. This chain links TRBV6-2 or TRBV6-3 with TRBJ2-3; no clear D. The origin of this receptor is a man aged 18 to 35 who received the YFV17D yellow fever vaccine. CDR3 in amino acids: CASSTGPSSTDTQYF. The CDR3 DNA reads as TGTGCCAGCAGTACTGGACCAAGTAGCACAGATACGCAGTATTTT.